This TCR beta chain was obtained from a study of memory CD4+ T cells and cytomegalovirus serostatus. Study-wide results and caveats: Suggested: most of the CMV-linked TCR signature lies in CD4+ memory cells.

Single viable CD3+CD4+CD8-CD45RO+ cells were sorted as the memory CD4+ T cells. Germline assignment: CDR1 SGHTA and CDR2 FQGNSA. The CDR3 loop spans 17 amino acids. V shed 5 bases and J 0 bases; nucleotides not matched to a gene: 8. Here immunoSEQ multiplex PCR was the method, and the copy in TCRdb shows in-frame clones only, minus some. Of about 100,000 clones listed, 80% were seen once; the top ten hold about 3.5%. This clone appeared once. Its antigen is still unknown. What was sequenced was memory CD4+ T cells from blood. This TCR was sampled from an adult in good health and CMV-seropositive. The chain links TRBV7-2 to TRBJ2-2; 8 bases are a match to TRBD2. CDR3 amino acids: CASSRTSGGTNTGELFF. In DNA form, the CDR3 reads TGTGCCAGCAGCCGTACTAGCGGAGGGACGAACACCGGGGAGCTGTTTTTT.